One sample yielded the 23 T cell receptor delta chains listed below, sequenced in a study of gamma-delta T cells after stem cell transplantation. TCRdb processed the RT-PCR reads again with the CATT caller. The sample contains some 780 delta-chain clones, approximately 3.3% of which appear only once. Source material: gamma-delta T cells. These TCRs come from a human donor. It is not recorded whose cells these are; they may come from a transplant donor.

This clone was counted between two and nine times. A far larger clone differs by one base, so this is likely a read error. The sample has other DNA sequences that encode this CDR3 too. The chain uses TRDV3 and TRDJ1; D is ambiguous. Germline V gene data show CDR1 as TVYSNPD and CDR2 as GDNSRS (reference sequence). CDR3 length equals 13 residues. V lost 4 bases to trimming and J lost 2 bases, with 14 bases between them. CDR3 DNA sequence: TGTGCCTCCGGGTTCCCTGCTACCGATAAACTCATCTTT. Protein sequence: CASGFPATDKLIF.

On this clone: The protein recorded in TCRdb matches a much larger clone and deviates from this DNA's translation at residue 4, suggesting a read error; the protein here is obtained by translating the DNA. The rearrangement joins TRDV1 to TRDJ1; D ambiguous. CDR1 and CDR2 (germline): TSWWSYY, QGS. The CDR3 totals 20 residues. Trimming pared 7 bases from V and 4 bases from J, leaving 34 bases between. The CDR3 DNA sequence: TGTGCTCTTGAGGATCCTCTATCTACGCATTCCCCAGGGGTGGGCGATAAACTCATCTTT. Its translation: CALEDPLSTHSPGVGDKLIF.

As regards this clone: A single base is all that separates this from a far larger clone, so a read error is likely. The identical CDR3 is also encoded by other nucleotide sequences in the sample. The rearrangement uses TRDV1 and TRDJ2, with 13 nucleotides matching TRDD3. V lost 3 bases to trimming and J lost 0 bases; unmatched junction nucleotides: 31. Germline V gene data show CDR1 as TSWWSYY and CDR2 as QGS. This CDR3 comprises 27 residues. The CDR3 sequence is CALGELGLRLPRLLGDTGQTLTAQLFF. Written as DNA, the CDR3 is TGTGCTCTTGGGGAGCTTGGGCTGAGGCTACCCCGATTACTGGGGGATACGGGGCAAACTTTGACAGCACAACTCTTCTTT.

In the case of this clone: TCRdb's protein for this DNA is that of a much larger clone and differs from the translation at residue 8, likely a read error; the protein shown is the DNA translation. V and J are TRDV2 and TRDJ1; weak D call: TRDD3 (5 bases). V shed 3 bases and J shed 0 bases, with 16 bases lying between them. Germline V lookup: CDR1 GEAIGNYY, CDR2 EKD. CDR3 size: 16 residues. The CDR3 nucleotides read TGTGCCTGTGACTTACTACTGGAGGACGACACCGATAAACTCATCTTT. Amino acid sequence: CACDLLLEDDTDKLIF.

This clone was observed a handful of times. TCRdb shows a much larger clone's protein in place of this DNA's translation, and the two differ at residue 4, likely through a read error; the protein shown is translated from the DNA. The rearrangement links TRDV2 to TRDJ1, with 10 bases matching TRDD3. The CDR3 length is 19 residues. V was pared by 5 bases and J by 1 base, with 18 bases of the junction left unmatched. The V gene's germline CDR1 is GEAIGNYY and CDR2 EKD. This CDR3 reads CACATLGELGDRVTDKLIF. In DNA form, the CDR3 reads TGTGCCTGTGCGACCCTTGGGGAGCTGGGGGATAGGGTCACCGATAAACTCATCTTT.

Of note for this clone: A read error likely explains why the TCRdb protein, taken from a much larger clone, differs from this DNA's translation at residue 5; the protein shown is translated from the DNA. The chain combines TRDV1 with TRDJ1; 8 bases match TRDD3. The germline CDR1 and CDR2 sequences are TSWWSYY and QGS. The CDR3 consists of 21 residues. V lost 4 bases, J lost 5 bases, and 27 bases stayed unmatched. The CDR3 nucleotides are TGTGCTCTTGGGGGGCACCAATTCCTAGCCCAGTACTGGGGGCCTCAGGATAAACTCATCTTT. Amino acids: CALGGHQFLAQYWGPQDKLIF.

This clone has just a few counts. TCRdb assigns this DNA the protein of a much larger clone, which departs from its translation at residue 10; this likely reflects a read error, and the protein shown comes from translating the DNA. J is TRDJ3 and V is TRDV2, with TRDD3 as a possible D gene (6 bases). V was clipped by 0 bases and J by 0 bases, with 20 bases between them. The CDR3 is made up of 21 amino acids. CDR1 and CDR2 from the germline V gene are GEAIGNYY and EKD. For the CDR3, the DNA is TGTGCCTGTGACACCGCCTGGGGAGCGCCCGACCTCTCCTGGGACACCCGACAGATGTTTTTC. The encoded protein is CACDTAWGAPDLSWDTRQMFF.

As to this clone: It is likely a read error: a sequence one base away is far more abundant. At the DNA level, this CDR3 is encoded by other sequences in the same sample as well. The chain has TRDV2 and TRDJ1; 9 nucleotides line up with TRDD3. This CDR3 region has 20 residues. CDR1 and CDR2 (germline): GEAIGNYY, EKD. V trimming: 1 base; J trimming: 0 bases; junction bases outside the gene matches: 17. Written as DNA, the CDR3 is TGTGCCTGTGACACGCTACGGGTACTGGGGGACTCTAAAAACACCGATAAACTCATCTTT. Its protein product is CACDTLRVLGDSKNTDKLIF.

The chain is built from TRDV1 and TRDJ1; TRDD3 agrees at 13 bases. J lost 2 bases, V lost 3 bases, and 21 bases had no gene match. CDR1 TSWWSYY and CDR2 QGS come from the germline V gene. The length of the CDR3 is 22 residues. CDR3: CALGERILHSYWGIRWTDKLIF. In DNA, the CDR3 is TGTGCTCTTGGGGAGCGGATCCTCCACTCGTACTGGGGGATACGGTGGACCGATAAACTCATCTTT.

This clone was seen only a few times. The protein given by TCRdb reflects a much larger clone and differs at residue 5 from this DNA's translation, likely from a read error; the protein shown is the DNA's translation. V and J are TRDV1 and TRDJ1; TRDD3 aligns across 12 bases. CDR1 and CDR2 from the germline V gene are TSWWSYY and QGS. This CDR3 is built from 20 residues. Germline trimming cut 4 bases from V and 3 bases from J; bases unmatched to any gene: 18. Here the CDR3 reads CALGVLFPRTGGYSSDKLIF. CDR3 in DNA: TGTGCTCTTGGGGTACTATTCCCCCGTACTGGGGGATACTCGTCCGATAAACTCATCTTT.

This clone appeared a few times. TCRdb's protein, taken from a much larger clone, differs from this DNA's translation at residue 5, likely owing to a read error; the protein displayed comes from the DNA. The chain couples TRDV1 to TRDJ1; 11 bases match TRDD3. CDR1 is TSWWSYY and CDR2 is QGS in the germline V gene. The CDR3 is 17 residues long. The V segment lost 9 bases and the J segment 0 bases; nucleotides outside the gene matches: 12. CDR3 amino acids: CALTRYWGIINTDKLIF. The CDR3 DNA is TGTGCTCTCACCAGGTACTGGGGGATAATAAACACCGATAAACTCATCTTT.

A note on this clone: TCRdb's protein, taken from a much larger clone, differs from this DNA's translation at residue 6, likely owing to a read error; the protein displayed comes from the DNA. The V and J genes are TRDV1 and TRDJ1, with TRDD3 matching 11 bases. This CDR3 has 21 residues. V lost 2 bases, J lost 2 bases, and 19 bases stayed unmatched. The V gene's germline CDR1 is TSWWSYY and CDR2 QGS. The CDR3 DNA sequence: TGTGCTCTTGGGGAAATAGAGTCAGACTGGGGGATAAAAGGGGGGACCGATAAACTCATCTTT. It yields the protein CALGEIESDWGIKGGTDKLIF.

Notes on this clone: A far bigger clonotype differs at one base, so this is likely a read error. The sample contains more than one DNA sequence encoding this CDR3. V usage is TRDV1 and J usage is TRDJ1, with 7 bases aligning to TRDD3. From germline, CDR1 is TSWWSYY and CDR2 QGS. The CDR3 consists of 20 residues. V lost 0 bases, J lost 0 bases, and 16 bases stayed unmatched. CDR3 coding DNA: TGTGCTCTTGGGGAACTAAAACCACCTCTGGGGGTCTTGTACACCGATAAACTCATCTTT. Protein: CALGELKPPLGVLYTDKLIF.

Note on this clone: TCRdb's listed protein matches a much larger clone and diverges from this DNA's translation at residue 6, likely through a read error; the protein shown comes from the DNA. This chain joins TRDV2 and TRDJ1; D gene unclear. The germline CDR1 and CDR2 sequences are GEAIGNYY and EKD. V lost 7 bases and J lost 0, with 20 bases in between. The CDR3 spans 16 residues. This CDR3 reads CACGTNTHLYTDKLIF. CDR3 in DNA: TGTGCCTGCGGAACGAACACCCACTTATACACCGATAAACTCATCTTT.

Judged by abundance, this clone is medium-sized. It may be a read error: a sequence one base away is much more abundant. The identical CDR3 is also encoded by other nucleotide sequences in the sample. The chain uses TRDV2 and TRDJ1, with TRDD3 matching 10 bases. The V segment lost 3 bases and the J segment 0 bases; nucleotides outside the gene matches: 15. Germline CDR1 GEAIGNYY, CDR2 EKD. This CDR3 is 19 amino acids long. The CDR3 DNA sequence: TGTGCCTGTGACTCCCTGGGGGATATCCATTTACCTTACACCGATAAACTCATCTTT. This encodes CACDSLGDIHLPYTDKLIF.

Regarding this clone: This DNA's translation differs at residue 5 from TCRdb's protein, which comes from a much larger clone; a read error is likely, and the protein shown is translated from the DNA. The chain links TRDV2 to TRDJ1; 10 positions agree with TRDD3. The CDR3 sequence is 19 residues long. The V and J ends lost 4 bases and 1 base, in that order; junction bases with no gene match: 17. Germline V gives CDR1 GEAIGNYY, CDR2 EKD. This CDR3 reads CACEALGELGDRVTDKLIF. CDR3 in DNA: TGTGCCTGTGAGGCCCTTGGGGAGCTGGGGGATAGGGTCACCGATAAACTCATCTTT.

Note on this clone: TCRdb's protein, taken from a much larger clone, differs from this DNA's translation at residue 3, likely owing to a read error; the protein displayed comes from the DNA. The chain employs TRDV1 and TRDJ1; 8 bases are a match to TRDD3. Germline lookup yields CDR1 TSWWSYY and CDR2 QGS. The CDR3 loop spans 20 amino acids. The CDR3 loop is CAPGELSRWDTVWYTDKLIF. The CDR3 DNA reads TGTGCTCCTGGGGAACTAAGTAGATGGGATACGGTTTGGTACACCGATAAACTCATCTTT.

The chain couples TRDV2 to TRDJ1; possibly TRDD3 for D (6 bases). The CDR3 is made up of 16 amino acids. Germline V CDR1 and CDR2: GEAIGNYY, EKD. V was shortened by 3 bases and J by 0 bases, with 16 bases between the two germline ends. Here the CDR3 DNA reads TGTGCCTGTGACCATCTTGGGGGGCCGTACACCGATAAACTCATCTTT. It is translated as CACDHLGGPYTDKLIF.

This clone ranks as medium-sized. The rearrangement uses TRDV1 and TRDJ3; D may be TRDD3 (10 bases). The germline V and J ends were trimmed by 0 bases and 0 bases, with 42 bases remaining between them. From germline, CDR1 is TSWWSYY and CDR2 QGS. This CDR3 region has 29 residues. CDR3 region: CALGELRGPSYSYHWGIGSSSWDTRQMFF. CDR3 sequence (DNA): TGTGCTCTTGGGGAACTAAGGGGGCCTTCCTACTCCTATCACTGGGGGATCGGTTCTAGCTCCTGGGACACCCGACAGATGTTTTTC.

This clone was counted only a few times. This likely traces to a read error, being one base from a far larger clone. This sample includes further DNA sequences coding for the same CDR3. The chain recombines TRDV2 with TRDJ1, with 8 nucleotides matching TRDD3. Germline CDR1 and CDR2: GEAIGNYY and EKD. This CDR3 has 17 residues. The CDR3 bases are TGTGCTTGTGACACCGTGGCTACTGGGGGTCACACCGATAAACTCATCTTT. Encoded protein: CACDTVATGGHTDKLIF.

On this clone itself: Translating this DNA gives a protein that differs at residue 3 from the TCRdb one, which belongs to a much larger clone; a read error is likely, and the protein shown is this translation. The V gene is TRDV1, the J gene TRDJ4, with 10 bases aligning to TRDD3. The CDR3 totals 19 residues. CDR1 and CDR2 (germline): TSWWSYY, QGS. The CDR3 is CAFGERFWWGIPVTGQLIF. The DNA for the CDR3 is TGTGCTTTTGGGGAACGGTTCTGGTGGGGGATACCAGTAACAGGGCAGTTGATCTTT.

Note on this clone: Only one base separates this from a far larger clonotype, so it likely reflects a read error. This CDR3 is also generated by other DNA sequences in the sample. The gene calls are TRDV1 and TRDJ1; D may be TRDD3 (9 bases). CDR1 is TSWWSYY, CDR2 QGS, per germline. This CDR3 is built from 24 residues. The chain's CDR3 is CALGELSHGLPIWGIVFIGDKLIF. The CDR3 nucleotides are TGTGCTCTAGGGGAACTTTCCCATGGCCTTCCTATATGGGGGATAGTCTTTATAGGCGATAAACTCATCTTT.

The sample holds a few counts of this clone. Since a far larger clone is one base different, this is likely a read error. This specimen includes other DNA sequences encoding the same CDR3. This chain uses TRDV2 with TRDJ1; TRDD3 aligns across 8 bases. The length of the CDR3 is 15 residues. CDR1 is GEAIGNYY and CDR2 is EKD in the germline V gene. V lost 2 bases to trimming and J lost 0 bases; unmatched junction nucleotides: 4. Here the CDR3 DNA reads TGTGCCTGTGACAGGCTGGGGGACAACACCGATAAACTCATCTTT. It codes for CACDRLGDNTDKLIF.